One and the same sample provided the 25 T cell receptor beta chains below, sequenced in a study of spatial heterogeneity in lung cancer. Points from the study as a whole: Tumors with more nonsynonymous mutations had more expanded intratumoral alpha and beta TCRs.

Time point here: sample taken at primary tumor resection. No cognate antigen is known for these TCRs. TCRdb fed the 5' RACE reads into MiXCR, producing one record per CDR3 protein. The sample has 2,500 to 3,000 distinct CDR3 sequences; about 6.8% are singletons. The sequenced sample was lung tumor tissue, obtained at surgery. Receptors were obtained from a male donor with early-stage non-small cell lung cancer.

This clonotype is medium-sized. This beta chain is an unintended read in a library built for alpha chains; its size means little. This chain connects TRBV9 to TRBJ2-5; the D gene is possibly TRBD2 (5 bases). The germline CDR1 and CDR2 sequences are SGDLS and YYNGEE. V was clipped by 3 bases and J by 4 bases, with 13 bases between them. There are 14 residues in the CDR3. CDR3 nucleotides: TGTGCCAGCAGCGCCACCAGCGGATTAGAGACCCAGTACTTC. Translated: CASSATSGLETQYF. Combining the CDR3 with reference TRBV9 and TRBJ2-5 gives the whole variable domain DSGVTQTPKHLITATGQRVTLRCSPRSGDLSVYWYQQSLDQGLQFLIQYYNGEERAKGNILERFSAQQFPDLHSELNLSSLELGDSALYFCASSATSGLETQYFGPGTRLLVL.

In this sample, this clonotype is medium-sized. As an off-target read in a library built for alpha chains, this beta chain has a frequency of little significance. The rearrangement uses TRBV28 and TRBJ2-2; 11 bases fit TRBD2. The V segment lost 11 bases and the J segment 6 bases; nucleotides outside the gene matches: 11. CDR1 is MDHEN, CDR2 SYDVKM, per germline. The CDR3 is 15 residues long. CDR3 nucleotide sequence: TGTGCCGCGAGTAGCGGGGGGGCTGCCGCCGGGGAGCTGTTTTTT. This gives the protein CAASSGGAAAGELFF. Full variable domain (remainder filled in from reference TRBV28 and TRBJ2-2): DVKVTQSSRYLVKRTGEKVFLECVQDMDHENMFWYRQDPGLGLRLIYFSYDVKMKEKGDIPEGYSVSREKKERFSLILESASTNQTSMYLCAASSGGAAAGELFFGEGSRLTVL.

A note on this clonotype: A read error is possible here, since a much larger clone lies one base away. This beta chain was picked up by a library intended for alpha chains and is off target, so its count carries little meaning. This chain joins TRBV7-2 and TRBJ1-1; no clear D gene. Germline lookup yields CDR1 SGHTA and CDR2 FQGNSA. The length of the CDR3 is 16 residues. V was trimmed by 3 bases and J by 6 bases, leaving 20 bases between them. CDR3 region: CASSFSGNNLGAEAFF. The CDR3 DNA reads TGTGCCAGCAGCTTCTCAGGCAACAACCTGGGCGCTGAAGCTTTCTTT.

A note on this clonotype: Because this beta chain is a stray read in a library intended to capture alpha chains, its abundance should not be given much weight. The chain joins TRBV27 to TRBJ2-2, with D tentatively TRBD2 (5 bases). With 8 bases removed from V and 1 base from J, the gap between germline ends came to 17 bases. Germline CDR1 reads MNHEY; CDR2 reads SMNVEV (reference sequence). The CDR3 consists of 16 residues. The CDR3 DNA follows: TGTGCCAGCGGATATACCTACAGCGGGAACACCGGGGAGCTGTTTTTT. The encoded protein is CASGYTYSGNTGELFF.

This clonotype is categorized as medium-sized. A library made for alpha chains picked up this beta chain off target, so its size means little. The gene calls are TRBV12-3 or TRBV12-4 and TRBJ1-2; TRBD1 matches at 7 bases. V was pared by 4 bases and J by 1 base, with 3 bases of the junction left unmatched. The CDR3 runs 14 residues. The DNA of the CDR3 is TGTGCCAGCAGTTCCAACAGGGGTAACTATGGCTACACCTTC. Its translation is CASSSNRGNYGYTF.

This clonotype is classed as medium-sized (0.01 to 0.1%). This beta chain was picked up by a library intended for alpha chains and is off target, so its count carries little meaning. This chain connects TRBV20-1 to TRBJ2-3; D call uncertain. There are 12 residues in the CDR3. Germline V gene data show CDR1 as DFQATT and CDR2 as SNEGSKA (reference sequence). Trimming took 3 bases from V and 6 from J, leaving 10 bases between them. The CDR3 is CSARGSWDTQYF. CDR3 nucleotide sequence: TGCAGTGCTAGGGGATCGTGGGATACGCAGTATTTT.

By proportion, this clonotype is medium-sized. A library prepared for alpha chains yielded this beta chain as an off-target read; its size is of little meaning. This rearrangement joins TRBV10-2 to TRBJ1-6, with D unresolved. The germline gives CDR1 WSHSY, CDR2 SAAADI. The germline V and J ends were trimmed by 4 bases and 0 bases, with 10 bases remaining between them. The CDR3 spans 16 residues. CDR3: CASSVGMYSYNSPLHF. DNA of the CDR3: TGCGCCAGCAGTGTTGGGATGTACTCCTATAATTCACCCCTCCACTTT.

This clonotype showed up many times. This beta chain is an off-target read within a library intended for alpha chains, so its frequency means little. The J gene is TRBJ1-5, the V gene TRBV6-1; TRBD1 might be the D (6 bases). Trimming removed 10 bases from V and 4 bases from J, with 14 bases in between. The CDR3 has 13 residues. The germline gives CDR1 MNHNS, CDR2 SASEGT. CDR3 sequence reads: CATRDTLNQPQHF. CDR3 DNA sequence: TGTGCCACGCGGGACACCCTGAATCAGCCCCAGCATTTT.

This clonotype is medium-sized by share. The size of this beta chain means little, since it is a stray read in a library made for alpha chains. J is TRBJ2-1 and V is TRBV7-3, with D perhaps matching TRBD1 or TRBD2 (5 bases each). This CDR3 comprises 14 residues. Trimming pared 2 bases from V and 3 bases from J, leaving 8 bases between. CDR1 is SGHTA and CDR2 is FQGTGA in the germline V gene. The CDR3 DNA reads TGTGCCAGCAGCTTAGGGGCGGGCTACAATGAGCAGTTCTTC. This sequence encodes CASSLGAGYNEQFF.

This clonotype rates as medium-sized (0.01 to 0.1%). The library was built for alpha chains, so this beta chain is an off-target read and its size means little. V gene TRBV28 combines with J gene TRBJ2-7; D remains ambiguous. The CDR3 consists of 11 residues. Trimming stripped 5 bases from V and 7 bases from J, with 9 bases between. CDR1 and CDR2 (germline): MDHEN, SYDVKM. The DNA of the CDR3 is TGTGCCAGCAGTCCTCACTTTGAGCAGTACTTC. Translation gives CASSPHFEQYF.

This clonotype is termed medium-sized (0.01 to 0.1%). This beta chain is a stray read from a library made for alpha chains; its abundance is not meaningful. V usage is TRBV5-1 and J usage is TRBJ2-1; D unclear. This CDR3 contains 16 residues. The germline V gene has CDR1 SGHRS and CDR2 YFSETQ. V dropped 0 bases and J dropped 4 bases, with 14 bases sitting between them. In DNA, the CDR3 is TGCGCCAGCAGCTTGGCCAATCGGACCTTTTACAATGAGCAGTTCTTC. It is translated as CASSLANRTFYNEQFF.

This clonotype counts as medium-sized. Since the library was made to target alpha chains, this beta chain is a stray read and its abundance is not meaningful. The gene calls are TRBV12-3 or TRBV12-4 and TRBJ2-3, with TRBD2 matching over 13 bases. The CDR3 has 16 amino acids. The ends lost 6 bases at V and 3 bases at J; junction bases unmatched: 6. The CDR3 sequence is CASSTTSGGATDTQYF. The CDR3, as DNA: TGTGCCAGCAGCACTACTAGCGGGGGGGCGACAGATACGCAGTATTTT.

There are a few counts of this clonotype. The library was designed around alpha chains, so this beta chain is a stray read whose abundance carries little weight. The V and J genes are TRBV18 and TRBJ2-6; no reliable D call. Germline assignment: CDR1 KGHSH and CDR2 LQKENI. The germline V and J ends were trimmed by 0 bases and 0 bases, with 6 bases remaining between them. This CDR3 has 16 amino acids. CDR3 nucleotide sequence: TGTGCCAGCTCACCACCGGCCCACTCTGGGGCCAACGTCCTGACTTTC. Protein product: CASSPPAHSGANVLTF.

This clonotype is medium-sized (0.01 to 0.1%). The size of this beta chain means little, since it is a stray read in a library made for alpha chains. The chain carries TRBV5-8 and TRBJ2-5, with D possibly matching TRBD2 (5 bases). The germline V gene encodes CDR1 SGHTS and CDR2 YDEGEE. This CDR3 spans 15 amino acids. Trimming shortened V by 3 bases and J by 5 bases, and 17 bases separated the two germline ends. This chain's CDR3 is CASSSRTSPRETQYF. The CDR3 nucleotides read TGTGCCAGCAGCTCCCGGACTTCTCCGCGGGAGACCCAGTACTTC.

This clonotype counts as medium-sized. This beta chain is an unintended read in a library built for alpha chains; its size means little. The chain combines TRBV29-1 with TRBJ2-4, with D unclear. V lost 5 bases and J lost 0, with 5 bases in between. This CDR3 region has 12 residues. Germline CDR1 reads SQVTM; CDR2 reads ANQGSEA. The CDR3 DNA reads TGCAGCGTTACTCTAGCCAAAAACATTCAGTACTTC. Protein sequence: CSVTLAKNIQYF.

This clonotype was found many times. The library was built for alpha chains, so this beta chain is an off-target read and its size means little. V is TRBV28 and J is TRBJ1-6, with unresolved D. Trimming took off 3 bases at V and 0 bases at J, with 6 bases between the two ends. This CDR3 has 15 residues. Germline CDR1 and CDR2: MDHEN and SYDVKM. CDR3 in amino acids: CASSLGSSYNSPLHF. CDR3 in DNA: TGTGCCAGCAGTTTGGGGAGCTCCTATAATTCACCCCTCCACTTT.

By sample share, this clonotype is medium-sized. This beta chain was picked up by a library intended for alpha chains and is off target, so its count carries little meaning. The rearrangement joins TRBV28 to TRBJ2-4, with D hard to call. Trimming took off 2 bases at V and 6 bases at J, with 11 bases between the two ends. Germline V CDR1 and CDR2: MDHEN, SYDVKM. The CDR3 length is 14 residues. In nucleotides, the CDR3 is TGTGCCAGCAGTTTAGGGATTTACCCAAACATTCAGTACTTC. It yields the protein CASSLGIYPNIQYF.

This clonotype is termed medium-sized. Found in a library prepared for alpha chains, this beta chain is an off-target read, and its abundance has little meaning. The chain is built from TRBV11-1 and TRBJ2-3; no definite D call. With 5 bases removed from V and 3 bases from J, the gap between germline ends came to 18 bases. Germline CDR1 SGHAT, CDR2 FQDESV (reference sequence). This CDR3 is built from 16 residues. The CDR3 coding sequence is TGTGCCAGCAGCCCACCAACCGGTCCAGGAACAGATACGCAGTATTTT. Translating gives CASSPPTGPGTDTQYF. Filled out from reference TRBV11-1 and TRBJ2-3, the complete variable domain reads EAEVAQSPRYKITEKSQAVAFWCDPISGHATLYWYRQILGQGPELLVQFQDESVVDDSQLPKDRFSAERLKGVDSTLKIQPAELGDSAMYLCASSPPTGPGTDTQYFGPGTRLTVL.

Ten or more counts support this clonotype. Because the library targeted alpha chains, this beta chain is an off-target read whose size means little. The CDR3 DNA reads as TGTGCCAGCAGCCCCCAGCCGGGGGGGACCACCGGGGAGCTGTTTTTT. Its translation: CASSPQPGGTTGELFF. V usage is TRBV7-3 and J usage is TRBJ2-2; 8 bases are shared with TRBD2. Germline CDR1 and CDR2: SGHTA and FQGTGA. Trimming cost V 5 bases and J 4 bases; bases outside gene matches: 9. This CDR3 spans 16 amino acids.

By share, this clonotype counts as medium-sized. This beta chain came through as a stray read in a library set up for alpha chains, and its size says little. The chain combines TRBV12-3 or TRBV12-4 with TRBJ1-6, with a tentative D call TRBD1 (5 bases). There are 13 residues in the CDR3. V was trimmed by 4 bases and J by 9 bases, leaving 10 bases between them. The CDR3 region has the DNA TGTGCCAGCAGTTACGGGGGATTTTCACCCCTCCACTTT. It yields the protein CASSYGGFSPLHF.

By share, this clonotype ranks as medium-sized. This beta chain slipped into a library made for alpha chains as a stray read, so its size is not meaningful. The chain employs TRBV28 and TRBJ2-5; a possible D gene is TRBD1 (5 bases). Germline V CDR1 and CDR2: MDHEN, SYDVKM. The V end was cut by 8 bases, the J end by 4 bases, with 17 bases between. This CDR3 has 14 residues. CDR3 in DNA: TGTGCCAGCCGGGCCCAGGGATCCCCAGAGACCCAGTACTTC. The encoded protein is CASRAQGSPETQYF.

By share, this clonotype ranks as medium-sized. With the library built for alpha chains, this beta chain is off target and its frequency is not meaningful. The gene calls are TRBV6-2 or TRBV6-3 and TRBJ1-6; weak D call: TRBD1 (5 bases). The length of the CDR3 is 13 residues. Germline lookup yields CDR1 MNHEY and CDR2 SVGEGT. Trimming took 4 bases from V and 8 from J, leaving 9 bases between them. The CDR3 spells CASSSRGDSPLHF. The CDR3 DNA follows: TGTGCCAGCAGTTCTAGGGGTGATTCACCCCTCCACTTT.

By share of the sample, this clonotype is medium-sized. The junction and the germline gene differ at one end; a read error may be behind it. Because the library targeted alpha chains, this beta chain is an off-target read whose size means little. The chain carries TRBV5-5 and TRBJ2-1; possible D gene TRBD2, 6 bases. The CDR3 covers 15 residues. The germline CDR1 and CDR2 sequences are SGHKS and YYEKEE (reference sequence). The CDR3 loop reads CASSLDGSPYNEQLF. CDR3 coding DNA: TGTGCCAGCAGCTTGGACGGGAGCCCCTACAATGAGCAGCTCTTC. Filled out from reference TRBV5-5 and TRBJ2-1, the complete variable domain reads DAGVTQSPTHLIKTRGQQVTLRCSPISGHKSVSWYQQVLGQGPQFIFQYYEKEERGRGNFPDRFSARQFPNYSSELNVNALLLGDSALYLCASSLDGSPYNEQLFGPGTRLTVL.

This clonotype is categorized as medium-sized. This beta chain was picked up by a library intended for alpha chains and is off target, so its count carries little meaning. The gene calls are TRBV7-9 and TRBJ2-5; D remains unclear. The germline V gene has CDR1 SEHNR and CDR2 FQNEAQ (reference sequence). The CDR3 is 13 amino acids. The germline V and J ends were trimmed by 1 base and 0 bases, with 3 bases remaining between them. The CDR3 bases are TGTGCCAGCAGCTTAGGCCACCAAGAGACCCAGTACTTC. It yields the protein CASSLGHQETQYF. Combining the CDR3 with reference TRBV7-9 and TRBJ2-5 gives the whole variable domain DTGVSQNPRHKITKRGQNVTFRCDPISEHNRLYWYRQTLGQGPEFLTYFQNEAQLEKSRLLSDRFSAERPKGSFSTLEIQRTEQGDSAMYLCASSLGHQETQYFGPGTRLLVL.

This clonotype qualifies as medium-sized (0.01 to 0.1%). This beta chain came through as a stray read in a library set up for alpha chains, and its size says little. The gene calls are TRBV7-8 and TRBJ2-5; no definite D call. Germline V gives CDR1 SGHVS, CDR2 FQNEAQ. The germline V and J ends were trimmed by 3 bases and 5 bases, with 7 bases remaining between them. The CDR3 has 12 amino acids. The CDR3 sequence is CASSLEPETQYF. In DNA form, the CDR3 reads TGTGCCAGCAGCTTGGAACCGGAGACCCAGTACTTC.